Following are 20 T cell receptor beta chains from one sample sequenced in a study of blood T cells in healthy people across ages (dated by TCRdb to about 2015). Library preparation was by 5' RACE. Sequencing used an Illumina HiSeq 2500. A second PCR of roughly 7 to 12 cycles was run with a J-beta primer mix and a sample-barcoded 5' primer. TCRdb took the public reads, trimmed them with fastp at Q25, ran MiXCR for clone calling and kept in-frame beta chains. Records with the same CDR3 protein are collapsed into one entry carrying the most frequent genes and DNA. The sample table lists 1.5 million to 2 million distinct CDR3 sequences, less than 50% of them with a count of one. Jointly, the top ten make up approximately 2.1% of the sample. Sequencing input: blood. Every receptor here comes from a woman aged 40 to 55 in good health.

A note on this clonotype: Sequence at one end of the junction differs from germline and may be a read error. J is TRBJ2-7 and V is TRBV7-2; a weak D match, TRBD2 (6 bases). In germline, CDR1 is SGHTA, CDR2 FQGNSA. This CDR3 contains 15 residues. The CDR3 reads CASGLELAPGYEQYF. For the CDR3, the DNA is TGTGCCAGCGGCTTAGAACTAGCTCCAGGATACGAGCAGTACTTC.

This rearrangement joins TRBV18 to TRBJ2-5; D uncertain. Looked up from germline, CDR1 is KGHSH and CDR2 is LQKENI. The germline V and J ends were trimmed by 3 bases and 4 bases, with 12 bases remaining between them. This CDR3 contains 14 residues. CDR3 loop: CASSPPRQRETQYF. In nucleotides, the CDR3 is TGTGCCAGCTCACCCCCCCGGCAGAGAGAGACCCAGTACTTC.

The chain carries TRBV4-3 and TRBJ1-2; D uncertain. Trimming left V 0 bases short and J 9 bases short, with 8 bases between. The CDR3 totals 12 residues. The germline CDR1 and CDR2 sequences are LGHNA and YSLEER. This chain's CDR3 is CASSQDRNRYTF. The CDR3 bases are TGCGCCAGCAGCCAAGATCGGAACCGCTACACCTTC.

A few counts support this clonotype. The chain recombines TRBV6-6 with TRBJ2-5; D is perhaps TRBD2 (7 bases). Trimming shortened V by 2 bases and J by 2 bases, and 15 bases separated the two germline ends. This CDR3 is 16 amino acids long. Germline values: CDR1 MNHNY, CDR2 SVGAGI (reference sequence). CDR3 residues: CASSYAKGGGQETQYF. The CDR3 DNA follows: TGTGCCAGCAGTTACGCAAAAGGGGGGGGGCAAGAGACCCAGTACTTC.

This clonotype showed up just once. This chain uses TRBV7-2 with TRBJ2-5, with a tentative D call TRBD2 (6 bases). In germline, CDR1 is SGHTA, CDR2 FQGNSA. The CDR3 spans 15 residues. Trimming took off 1 base at V and 11 bases at J, with 20 bases between the two ends. The CDR3 bases are TGTGCCAGCAGCTTAGAAACCGGGACTCTCAGTGAGCAGTACTTC. Its translation is CASSLETGTLSEQYF.

In its sample, this clonotype was seen a few times. V usage is TRBV7-2 and J usage is TRBJ2-7; D not certain. The CDR3 contains 14 residues. Germline V CDR1 and CDR2: SGHTA, FQGNSA. The V gene lost 3 bases and the J gene lost 0 bases, with 9 bases spanning the gap. CDR3 sequence reads: CASSFGHASYEQYF. The CDR3 nucleotides read TGTGCCAGCAGCTTTGGTCACGCCTCCTACGAGCAGTACTTC.

The chain couples TRBV6-1 to TRBJ1-5, with 7 bases fitting TRBD1. J lost 1 base, V lost 5 bases, and 5 bases had no gene match. This CDR3 comprises 15 residues. Per the germline V gene, CDR1 is MNHNS and CDR2 is SASEGT. This CDR3 is CASSTQGLSNQPQHF. CDR3 nucleotide sequence: TGTGCCAGCAGTACACAGGGGTTAAGCAATCAGCCCCAGCATTTT.

The V gene is TRBV5-5, the J gene TRBJ2-1; D perhaps matches TRBD2 (6 bases). V lost 7 bases and J lost 4, with 18 bases in between. Germline V gene sequence: CDR1 SGHKS, CDR2 YYEKEE (reference sequence). The length of the CDR3 is 15 residues. CDR3 loop: CASELWVGGYNEQFF. CDR3 DNA sequence: TGTGCCAGCGAGCTTTGGGTGGGGGGATACAATGAGCAGTTCTTC.

The V call is TRBV11-2, the J call TRBJ2-1; possibly TRBD2 for D (5 bases). The germline V gene has CDR1 SGHAT and CDR2 FQNNGV. The CDR3 spans 15 residues. The V end was cut by 0 bases, the J end by 7 bases, with 13 bases between. The CDR3 loop reads CASSLDGLAQNEQFF. The CDR3 region has the DNA TGTGCCAGCAGCTTAGATGGGCTAGCACAAAATGAGCAGTTCTTC.

A remark on this clonotype: Just one base apart from a much larger clone, this may be a read error. The V call is TRBV27, the J call TRBJ2-5; D possibly corresponds to TRBD2 (5 bases). Germline-derived CDR1 and CDR2 are MNHEY and SMNVEV (reference sequence). This CDR3 spans 11 amino acids. Trimming pared 7 bases from V and 4 bases from J, leaving 7 bases between. In DNA form, the CDR3 reads TGTGCCAGCATTGAGGGAGAGACCCAGTACTTC. Its protein product is CASIEGETQYF.

The rearrangement uses TRBV20-1 and TRBJ2-3, with 11 bases lining up with TRBD2. The trim removed 1 base at V and 0 bases at J, leaving 12 bases unmatched. CDR3 length: 19 residues. The germline gives CDR1 DFQATT, CDR2 SNEGSKA (reference sequence). CDR3 nucleotides: TGCAGTGCTAGAGTCAGTCTAGCGGGGGGTTCGGTGAGCACAGATACGCAGTATTTT. This codes for CSARVSLAGGSVSTDTQYF.

This chain joins TRBV11-2 and TRBJ2-3, with 11 bases identical to TRBD2. Trimming removed 4 bases from V and 0 bases from J; junction bases left unmatched: 12. The CDR3 has 19 amino acids. Germline CDR1 and CDR2: SGHAT and FQNNGV. CDR3 sequence: CASSSAFRPSGGSTDTQYF. In DNA form, the CDR3 reads TGTGCCAGCAGCTCCGCGTTTCGGCCTAGCGGGGGGAGCACAGATACGCAGTATTTT. The full variable domain, rest sourced from reference TRBV11-2 and TRBJ2-3, is EAGVAQSPRYKIIEKRQSVAFWCNPISGHATLYWYQQILGQGPKLLIQFQNNGVVDDSQLPKDRFSAERLKGVDSTLKIQPAKLEDSAVYLCASSSAFRPSGGSTDTQYFGPGTRLTVL.

The rearrangement links TRBV10-3 to TRBJ1-5; D might be TRBD1 (5 bases). The CDR3 totals 14 residues. Trimming shortened V by 9 bases and J by 3 bases, and 15 bases separated the two germline ends. CDR1 and CDR2 from the germline V gene are ENHRY and SYGVKD. The CDR3 coding sequence is TGTGCCATATCAGAAGGGGTGTACAATCAGCCCCAGCATTTT. It specifies CAISEGVYNQPQHF.

The chain recombines TRBV20-1 with TRBJ2-4; 8 bases fit TRBD2. Gene TRBJ2-7 matches the end of the DNA better, so the J call may be wrong. Per germline, CDR1 DFQATT and CDR2 SNEGSKA (reference sequence). The CDR3 is 15 amino acids. As DNA, the CDR3 is TGCAGTGCTTTTCCTCCGGGACTAGTGCCCTACGAGCAGTACTTC. As protein: CSAFPPGLVPYEQYF.

This chain connects TRBV6-4 to TRBJ1-1; 8 nucleotides match TRBD1. V was clipped by 6 bases and J by 2 bases; unmatched bases: 8. This CDR3 spans 15 amino acids. Germline V gene sequence: CDR1 MRHNA, CDR2 SNTAGT. CDR3 sequence: CASRKSQGANTEAFF. CDR3 in DNA: TGTGCCAGCAGGAAGTCTCAGGGGGCAAACACTGAAGCTTTCTTT.

V and J are TRBV2 and TRBJ1-2, with D possibly matching TRBD1 (5 bases). The V end lost 4 bases, the J end lost 7 bases, and 10 bases lay between the germline ends. Germline lookup yields CDR1 SNHLY and CDR2 FYNNEI. CDR3 size: 12 residues. The CDR3 region is CASSVGESGYTF. CDR3 sequence (DNA): TGTGCCAGCAGTGTAGGGGAATCTGGCTACACCTTC.

A word on this clonotype: At one end the junction does not follow the germline gene, possibly because of a read error. The rearrangement uses TRBV5-1 and TRBJ2-1, with D possibly matching TRBD2 (6 bases). The CDR3 extends over 15 amino acids. Germline CDR1 reads SGHRS; CDR2 reads YFSETQ. CDR3 residues: CASSWGELTYNKQFF. Written as DNA, the CDR3 is TGCGCCAGCAGCTGGGGGGAGCTTACTTACAATAAGCAGTTCTTC.

The chain joins TRBV6-1 to TRBJ1-5; D gene uncertain. Germline V lookup: CDR1 MNHNS, CDR2 SASEGT. The CDR3 sequence is 15 residues long. V was cut by 3 bases and J by 0 bases, with 9 bases left in between. The CDR3 DNA follows: TGTGCCAGCAGTGAGACGGAATATAGCAATCAGCCCCAGCATTTT. Amino acid sequence: CASSETEYSNQPQHF.

V gene TRBV6-4 combines with J gene TRBJ2-5; perhaps TRBD2 as D (5 bases). The CDR3 sequence is 14 residues long. V lost 5 bases and J lost 4, with 14 bases in between. Germline values: CDR1 MRHNA, CDR2 SNTAGT. The CDR3 loop is CASSPDYTGETQYF. The CDR3 region has the DNA TGTGCCAGCAGTCCTGACTACACTGGAGAGACCCAGTACTTC.

There are a few counts of this clonotype. The chain uses TRBV7-2 and TRBJ2-4; D might be TRBD1 (6 bases). The CDR3 spans 13 residues. Germline lookup yields CDR1 SGHTA and CDR2 FQGNSA. The V and J ends lost 5 bases and 6 bases respectively, with 11 bases between them. The CDR3 DNA follows: TGTGCCAGCAGCATGGGACAAGCAAACATTCAGTACTTC. It translates to CASSMGQANIQYF. The entire variable domain, with the rest obtained from reference TRBV7-2 and TRBJ2-4, is as follows: GAGVSQSPSNKVTEKGKDVELRCDPISGHTALYWYRQSLGQGLEFLIYFQGNSAPDKSGLPSDRFSAERTGGSVSTLTIQRTQQEDSAVYLCASSMGQANIQYFGAGTRLSVL.